This TCR beta chain derives from a study of response to subunit inactivated influenza vaccine. Study results and caveats: Researchers suggested that each seasonal influenza vaccination recruits few new T cells.

On this clonotype itself: Its target is unknown.

TCRdb itself ran the RT-PCR reads through MiXCR, one entry per CDR3 protein. The sample has 150,000 to 200,000 distinct CDR3 sequences, approximately 12% seen once. The V gene's germline CDR1 is SGHNT and CDR2 YENEEA. The J segment lost 8 bases and the V segment lost 5 bases, leaving 14 bases of the junction unmatched. This CDR3 region has 16 residues. The same sample was also studied in work on T cells expressing NK-cell markers. That publication notes: Making the TCR beta cDNA relied on 5'RACE template switching with UMIs. Cells sorted as CD3+CD56+NKG2C+, CD3+CD56+NKG2C- and CD3+CD56-NKG2C+ T cells supplied the TCR beta repertoires.

The sequence was obtained from a man aged 45-65 years who received an inactivated influenza vaccine. Sequencing used CD8+ T cells sorted from PBMCs, obtained roughly 12 days after vaccination. V usage is TRBV11-3 and J usage is TRBJ2-1, with TRBD2 matching 8 bases. This CDR3 is CASSPGGEGSVHEQFF. CDR3 nucleotides: TGTGCCAGCAGCCCGGGGGGGGAGGGGTCCGTCCATGAGCAGTTCTTC.